What follows describes a single T cell receptor (beta chain). Primers for the PCR totalled 60 Vbeta and 13 Jbeta. Repertoires were generated with immunoSEQ multiplex PCR, while TCRdb's copy carries only in-frame clones and drops some. The repertoire holds 95,000 to 150,000 clones, with 77% as singletons. This sample was taken from a study of cytomegalovirus exposure and HLA in healthy donors. Germline assignment: CDR1 LNHDA and CDR2 SQIVND (reference sequence). Trimming pared 3 bases from V and 2 bases from J, leaving 18 bases between. The CDR3 is 17 residues long. Specimen: PBMCs. This sequence was found in a human donor in good health. The chain has TRBV19 and TRBJ2-3; no firm D call. CDR3 nucleotides: TGTGCCAGTAGTATGGGTAGCAACCGACGAAACACAGATACGCAGTATTTT. Residues: CASSMGSNRRNTDTQYF.